These T cell receptor beta chains were read from a single sample in a study of CXCR3-negative and CXCR3-positive naive CD8 T cells. TCRdb re-called the 5' RACE reads and gives one entry per CDR3 protein, without DNA. This table holds 150,000 to 180,000 distinct CDR3 sequences. Sequencing input: naive CXCR3+ CD8+ T cells from blood. Receptor source: a human donor in good health. Some clones in this sample may be carry-over from other donors' samples. Each CDR3 is given with its conserved first and last residue. Fields, in order: V gene, J gene, CDR3 protein.

V: TRBV7-6; J: TRBJ2-6; CDR3: CASSSIGGAGANVLTF
V: TRBV6-5; J: TRBJ2-7; CDR3: CASSSAEGGAYEQYF
V: TRBV5-1; J: TRBJ2-7; CDR3: CASSFRDRGYEQYF
V: TRBV20-1; J: TRBJ1-3; CDR3: CSARGLSGNTIYF
V: TRBV29-1; J: TRBJ2-7; CDR3: CSAIQPGTGTYEQYF
V: TRBV11-2; J: TRBJ2-7; CDR3: CASSWGSLFGAMSSYEQYF
V: TRBV3-1; J: TRBJ2-7; CDR3: CASSQDPGAIDYEQYF
V: TRBV13; J: TRBJ2-5; CDR3: CASSLAQGVPLETQYF
V: TRBV12-3/TRBV12-4; J: TRBJ2-3; CDR3: CASRPSSDTQYF
V: TRBV28; J: TRBJ1-2; CDR3: CASSFGLGVSYGYTF
V: TRBV29-1; J: TRBJ1-2; CDR3: CSVGTGSGYTF
V: TRBV29-1; J: TRBJ2-1; CDR3: CSILGGNSYNEQFF
V: TRBV7-9; J: TRBJ1-5; CDR3: CASSGGPSSFNQPQHF
V: TRBV2; J: TRBJ1-5; CDR3: CASALAETGVDQPQHF
V: TRBV16; J: TRBJ1-1; CDR3: CASSQSAANTEAFF
V: TRBV7-3; J: TRBJ2-3; CDR3: CASSEASVGTDTQYF
V: TRBV29-1; J: TRBJ1-5; CDR3: CSVERGSTGDQPQHF
V: TRBV28; J: TRBJ1-2; CDR3: CASSFTVLGNAGYTF
V: TRBV4-1; J: TRBJ2-3; CDR3: CASSQEHRFTDTQYF
V: TRBV18; J: TRBJ2-2; CDR3: CASSGGTGITGELFF
V: TRBV27; J: TRBJ2-7; CDR3: CASSLSRGFLYEQYF
V: TRBV7-9; J: TRBJ2-7; CDR3: CASSPGGSYEQYF
V: TRBV5-1; J: TRBJ2-7; CDR3: CASKTLGTNSYEQYF
V: TRBV24-1; J: TRBJ2-1; CDR3: CATSALSNEQFF
V: TRBV25-1; J: TRBJ1-1; CDR3: CASSEYGGTGTEAFF
V: TRBV12-3/TRBV12-4; J: TRBJ2-7; CDR3: CASSLVDSSYEQYF
V: TRBV28; J: TRBJ2-3; CDR3: CASSSDRVWTDTQYF
V: TRBV28; J: TRBJ2-3; CDR3: CASKGAITSTDTQYF
V: TRBV4-1; J: TRBJ2-7; CDR3: CASSQGGWQGAGEQYF
V: TRBV7-9; J: TRBJ2-5; CDR3: CASSPREDRAKGQETQYF
V: TRBV5-1; J: TRBJ2-1; CDR3: CASIPGDRVSIFRVNYNEQFF
V: TRBV7-9; J: TRBJ2-1; CDR3: CASSLGGTSPYNEQFF
V: TRBV7-2; J: TRBJ2-7; CDR3: CASSYPSEYRGYEQYF
V: TRBV28; J: TRBJ2-1; CDR3: CASSFRLGGDEQFF
V: TRBV7-3; J: TRBJ2-5; CDR3: CASSLEGGGYQETQYF
V: TRBV19; J: TRBJ1-5; CDR3: CATAFYSNQPQHF
V: TRBV27; J: TRBJ2-1; CDR3: CASSFLSLTYNEQFF
V: TRBV20-1; J: TRBJ2-1; CDR3: CSARESRDNEQFF
V: TRBV28; J: TRBJ2-7; CDR3: CASSLGGETSYEQYF
V: TRBV2; J: TRBJ2-7; CDR3: CASSEQAEHYEQYF
V: TRBV12-3/TRBV12-4; J: TRBJ1-4; CDR3: CASGDQTNEKLFF
V: TRBV12-3/TRBV12-4; J: TRBJ2-1; CDR3: CASSSRNNEQFF
V: TRBV2; J: TRBJ1-1; CDR3: CASSVYLNTEAFF
V: TRBV29-1; J: TRBJ2-6; CDR3: CSVADKTGANVLTF
V: TRBV7-9; J: TRBJ2-1; CDR3: CASSSGSPDEQFF